Sequencing of this T cell receptor (beta chain) was carried out in a study of beta chain features in type 1 diabetes. In the study overall: Examination of sorted cells across all samples involved 100 million or so cells.

Study-level results: Shortening that was moderate but significant affected the TCRB CDR3s of Type 1 diabetes patients in all four CD4+ subsets. With patients and controls alike, PCR might favor shorter templates to an equal degree.

Via CD45RO/CCR7/CD25/CD127/CD95/CD27, cells of the CD4+ naive, central memory, regulatory and stem cell-like memory subsets were sorted. A note on this clone: Its antigen remains unidentified.

The CDR3 covers 13 residues. Between the trimmed V and J ends, which lost 0 bases and 5 bases, there was a span of 5 bases. Looked up from germline, CDR1 is SGDLS and CDR2 is YYNGEE. Of the isolated RNA, all was reverse transcribed, and so the sequenced material was expressed TCRB transcripts. Naive, central memory and regulatory T cell samples averaged about 3.57 million reads. TCRdb's table, derived via immunoSEQ multiplex PCR, lists solely in-frame clones and lacks some. The data show hundreds of thousands of clones, 15% seen once. This TCR derives from a man in his late teens or twenties with type 1 diabetes. The sequenced material came from naive CD4+ T cells from blood. The chain recombines TRBV9 with TRBJ2-2; no clear D. Here the CDR3 DNA reads TGTGCCAGCAGCGTAGTACGGACCGGGGAGCTGTTTTTT. Amino acid sequence: CASSVVRTGELFF.